This T cell receptor beta chain stems from a study of shared clonotypes between healthy human individuals. Study as a whole: Donor composition was a couple of women and three men, aged 18 to 49.

The CDR3 runs 14 residues. V lost 6 bases and J lost 3, with 15 bases in between. In germline, CDR1 is MDHEN, CDR2 SYDVKM. Assay execution proceeded at the deep level. Assay used: immunoSEQ multiplex PCR; TCRdb lists only in-frame clones, some missing. Of roughly 700,000 clones in the sample, approximately 79% were seen once. Sequenced sample: memory CD4+ T cells sorted from blood. Subset: CD45RA-negative fraction. The V and J genes are TRBV28 and TRBJ2-7; D possibly corresponds to TRBD1 (6 bases). The sequence came from a woman aged 25 to 39 in good health. CDR3 coding DNA: TGTGCCAGCAGGGGCCCGGGGACAAACTACGAGCAGTACTTC. This encodes CASRGPGTNYEQYF.